The clone carrying this TCR beta chain was observed a few times. Its target is not known. Expressed TCRB transcripts were sequenced after all isolated RNA was converted to cDNA. The protocol was immunoSEQ multiplex PCR, while the TCRdb copy is restricted to in-frame clones and leaves out a portion. The profile shows 300,000 to 350,000 clones, approximately 15% of them singletons. Each donor gave one heparinised blood draw averaging around 0.12 L. These data are taken from a study of beta chain features in type 1 diabetes. Study-level findings and limits: PCR might pick shorter templates more often, in the same way for patients and controls. There was a moderate but significant shortening of TCRB CDR3s in all four CD4+ subsets of Type 1 diabetes patients.

The ends lost 5 bases at V and 11 bases at J; junction bases unmatched: 5. Germline loops: CDR1 SGHRS, CDR2 YFSETQ. This CDR3 has 11 amino acids. This TCR was sampled from a woman aged 18-30 years with type 1 diabetes. Sequencing used naive CD4+ T cells from blood. The rearrangement uses TRBV5-1 and TRBJ2-3; TRBD2 matches 7 bases. The CDR3 sequence: CASSAGTMQYF. In nucleotides, the CDR3 is TGCGCCAGCAGTGCTGGGACTATGCAGTATTTT.